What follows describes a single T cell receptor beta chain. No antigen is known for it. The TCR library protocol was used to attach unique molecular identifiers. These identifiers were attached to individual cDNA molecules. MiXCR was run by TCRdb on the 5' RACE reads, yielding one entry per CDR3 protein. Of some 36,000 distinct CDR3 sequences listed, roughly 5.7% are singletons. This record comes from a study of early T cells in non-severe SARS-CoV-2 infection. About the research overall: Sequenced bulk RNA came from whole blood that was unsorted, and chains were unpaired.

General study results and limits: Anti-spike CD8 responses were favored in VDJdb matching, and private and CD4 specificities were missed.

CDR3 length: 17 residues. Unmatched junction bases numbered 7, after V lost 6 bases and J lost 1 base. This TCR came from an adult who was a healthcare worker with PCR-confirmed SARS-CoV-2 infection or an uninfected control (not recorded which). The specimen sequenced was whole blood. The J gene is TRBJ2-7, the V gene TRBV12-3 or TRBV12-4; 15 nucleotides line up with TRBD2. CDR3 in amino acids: CASSGGLAGGISYEQYF. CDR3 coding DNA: TGTGCCAGCAGCGGAGGACTAGCGGGAGGGATATCCTACGAGCAGTACTTC.